One and the same sample provided the 2 T cell receptor beta chains below, sequenced in a study of T cell repertoires in cytomegalovirus infection. TCRdb re-derived calls from the reads in MiXCR, one entry per CDR3 protein. In the table there are about 310,000 distinct CDR3 sequences, around a quarter of which are singletons. No antigen has been assigned to these receptors. Sequences were derived from cultured PBMCs, sampled from culture after CMV antigen stimulation. The receptors were sampled from a human donor in good health (CMV status not recorded). Some clones in this sample may be carry-over from other donors' samples.

This clonotype was detected ten times or more. The chain joins TRBV12-3 or TRBV12-4 to TRBJ2-1; D gene ambiguous. Trimming removed 0 bases from V and 13 bases from J, with 16 bases in between. The CDR3 extends over 14 amino acids. CDR3 loop: CASSLAKGRIFQFF. The CDR3 region has the DNA TGTGCCAGCAGTTTAGCGAAGGGCCGCATATTCCAGTTCTTC.

In its sample, this clonotype was seen many times. The chain's CDR3 is CASSYDGGRPDTQYF. CDR3 nucleotides: TGTGCCAGCAGTTACGACGGCGGGAGGCCTGATACGCAGTATTTT. V and J are TRBV6-2 or TRBV6-3 and TRBJ2-3; 8 bases are shared with TRBD2. The CDR3 contains 15 residues. Trimming took 2 bases from V and 6 from J; bases not matched to a gene: 7. The germline gives CDR1 MNHEY, CDR2 SVGEGT.